This T cell receptor beta chain was captured in a study of Graves' ophthalmopathy and Graves' hyperthyroidism. For the study at large: Where ophthalmopathy was absent within 18 months of follow-up, hyperthyroidism was stable.

Germline lookup yields CDR1 LNHDA and CDR2 SQIVND (reference sequence). V shed 9 bases and J 4 bases; nucleotides not matched to a gene: 13. The CDR3 length is 15 residues. Researchers took RNA transcripts and amplified TCR beta CDR3 regions from them. The authors performed first-round RT-PCR with HTBI primers and then a second-round multiplex PCR. TCRdb reprocessed the multiplex PCR reads with MiXCR, giving one entry per CDR3 protein. This sample has 900,000 to 1,200,000 distinct CDR3 sequences, with roughly two fifths found just once. This clonotype was recorded at least ten times. Its specificity is not known. Study outcomes and limitations: Blood shared most expanded thyroid clonotypes above 0.001 frequency.

The V call is TRBV19, the J call TRBJ2-5; 8 positions agree with TRBD1. Sequenced material: peripheral blood or thyroid tissue (not recorded which). The clonotype originates from an adult man with Graves' hyperthyroidism. The CDR3 sequence: CASSYGQGRPETQYF. In DNA, the CDR3 is TGTGCCAGCAGCTATGGACAGGGTAGGCCAGAGACCCAGTACTTC. The entire variable domain, with the rest obtained from reference TRBV19 and TRBJ2-5, is as follows: DGGITQSPKYLFRKEGQNVTLSCEQNLNHDAMYWYRQDPGQGLRLIYYSQIVNDFQKGDIAEGYSVSREKKESFPLTVTSAQKNPTAFYLCASSYGQGRPETQYFGPGTRLLVL.